This TCR beta chain originates from a study of blood T cell repertoires in COVID-19. Germline V CDR1 and CDR2: SGHTA, FQGNSA. This CDR3 is built from 13 residues. V was clipped by 5 bases and J by 2 bases, with 8 bases between them. This clone was observed once. In the original processing: How many nucleated cells were present was estimated from reference gene primer amplification. The protocol was immunoSEQ multiplex PCR, while the TCRdb copy is restricted to in-frame clones and leaves out a portion. D and trimming come from the DNA, and the V and J calls and clone size come from that table. The data contain about 260,000 clones, approximately 86% of them singletons.

The J gene is TRBJ2-3, the V gene TRBV7-2; D unresolved. This receptor was taken from a woman aged 55-70 years with COVID-19, enrolled during active disease. The sequencing sample was made of peripheral blood. CDR3 in DNA: TGTGCCAGCAGCACATCCAACACAGATACGCAGTATTTT. Translation: CASSTSNTDTQYF.